Below are 4 T cell receptor beta chains sequenced from a single sample in a study of T cell responses to AZD1222 COVID-19 vaccine. Sequenced by immunoSEQ multiplex PCR; TCRdb stores in-frame clones only, minus some. Here the sample spans about 88,000 clones, just over 90% being singletons. The sequences come from peripheral blood, collected on day 0 of AZD1222 vaccination. The origin of the receptors is an adult in good health.

This clone came up a few times. The chain recombines TRBV11-3 with TRBJ2-2, with D unresolved. The CDR3 length is 13 residues. V lost 0 bases and J lost 7, with 6 bases in between. Germline CDR1 is SGHNT and CDR2 is YENEEA. CDR3: CASSLDRHGELFF. The CDR3 nucleotides read TGTGCCAGCAGCTTAGATAGACACGGGGAGCTGTTTTTT.

This chain links TRBV19 with TRBJ2-2; possible D gene TRBD1, 6 bases. This CDR3 contains 16 residues. V dropped 4 bases and J dropped 5 bases, with 17 bases sitting between them. Germline values: CDR1 LNHDA, CDR2 SQIVND (reference sequence). The CDR3 loop is CASSTPDRIRTGELFF. The CDR3 nucleotides read TGTGCCAGTAGTACACCCGACAGGATTCGGACCGGGGAGCTGTTTTTT.

This clone was recorded only once. The genes are TRBV3-1 (or the pseudogene TRBV3-2) and TRBJ2-1, with 7 bases identical to TRBD2. The CDR3 spans 13 residues. J lost 14 bases, V lost 4 bases, and 11 bases had no gene match. In germline, CDR1 is LGHDT, CDR2 YNNKEL (reference sequence). This CDR3 reads CASSLLAEEKKFF. CDR3 coding DNA: TGTGCCAGCAGCCTTCTAGCGGAAGAAAAGAAGTTCTTC.

CDR3 in DNA: TGTGCCAGCAGCGCGGGAGCTCGGGAGCTGTTTTTT. It encodes CASSAGARELFF. This chain joins TRBV28 and TRBJ2-2, with 7 bases lining up with TRBD2. The CDR3 consists of 12 residues. Germline CDR1 reads MDHEN; CDR2 reads SYDVKM. J lost 9 bases, V lost 6 bases, and 4 bases had no gene match.